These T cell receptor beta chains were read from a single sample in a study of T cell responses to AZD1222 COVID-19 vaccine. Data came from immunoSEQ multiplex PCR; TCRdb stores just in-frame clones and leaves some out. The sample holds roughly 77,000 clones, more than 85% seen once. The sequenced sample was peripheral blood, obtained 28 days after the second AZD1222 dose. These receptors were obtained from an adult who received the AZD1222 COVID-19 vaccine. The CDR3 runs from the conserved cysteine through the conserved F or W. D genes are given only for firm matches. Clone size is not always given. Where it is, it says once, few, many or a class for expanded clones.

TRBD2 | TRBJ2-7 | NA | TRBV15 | TGTGCCACCAGCAGAGTCTCCAGCGGGAACGTCGAGCAGTACTTC | CATSRVSSGNVEQYF
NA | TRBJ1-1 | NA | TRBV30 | TGTGCCTGGAGTGCGATGGGGACATTGAACACTGAAGCTTTCTTT | CAWSAMGTLNTEAFF
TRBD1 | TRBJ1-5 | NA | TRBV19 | TGTGCCAGTAGGAAACCGGGACAGGGCTCTTCCAATCAGCCCCAGCATTTT | CASRKPGQGSSNQPQHF
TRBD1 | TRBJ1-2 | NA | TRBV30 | TGTGCCTGGGGGAGAGAGAGATACGGGACAGGGAAGATCAATGGCTACACCTTC | CAWGRERYGTGKINGYTF
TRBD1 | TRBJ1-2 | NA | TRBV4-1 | TGCGCCAGCAGCCAAGGAGCCACCGACAGGGCTTATGGCTACACCTTC | CASSQGATDRAYGYTF
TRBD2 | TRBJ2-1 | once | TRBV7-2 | TGTGCCAGCAGCTTAGCGCAGTCTAGCGGGGGCTACAATGAGCAGTTCTTC | CASSLAQSSGGYNEQFF
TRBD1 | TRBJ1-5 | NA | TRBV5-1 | TGCGCCAGCAGCTTGGGGACACAGGGGAGCAATCAGCCCCAGCATTTT | CASSLGTQGSNQPQHF
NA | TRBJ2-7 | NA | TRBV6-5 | TGTGCCAGCAGTTACTATCCGGGGTCCTACGAGCAGTACTTC | CASSYYPGSYEQYF
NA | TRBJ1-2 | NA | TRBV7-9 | TGTGCCAGCAGCTTGGGATCTGATGGCTACACCTTC | CASSLGSDGYTF
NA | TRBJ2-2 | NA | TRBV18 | TGTGCCAGCTCAGCCCTATGGGGCGACACCGGGGAGCTGTTTTTT | CASSALWGDTGELFF
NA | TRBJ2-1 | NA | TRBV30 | TGTGCCTGGAGCTTACCCCCTCCGGATGAGCAGTTCTTC | CAWSLPPPDEQFF
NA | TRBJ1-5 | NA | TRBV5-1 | TGCGCCAGCAGCTTGGGAGAGGGGGGGAATCAGCCCCAGCATTTT | CASSLGEGGNQPQHF
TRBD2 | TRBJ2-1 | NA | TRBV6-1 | TGTGCCAGCAGTGACCTTAGCGGGAGTGATTACAATGAGCAGTTCTTC | CASSDLSGSDYNEQFF
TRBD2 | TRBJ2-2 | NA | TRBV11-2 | TGTGCCAGCAGCTTAGTCCGGGAGGGCAGATACACCGGGGAGCTGTTTTTT | CASSLVREGRYTGELFF
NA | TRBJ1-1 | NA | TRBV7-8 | TGTGCCAGCAGCTTGGGACGGCGAAGGACTGAAGCTTTCTTT | CASSLGRRRTEAFF
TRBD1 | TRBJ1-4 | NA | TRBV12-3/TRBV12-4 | TGTGCCAGCAGGGACAGGGGGCATGAAAAACTGTTTTTT | CASRDRGHEKLFF
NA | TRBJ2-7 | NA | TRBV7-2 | TGTGCCAGCAGCTCACGACTAGGGGGCTCCTACGAGCAGTACTTC | CASSSRLGGSYEQYF
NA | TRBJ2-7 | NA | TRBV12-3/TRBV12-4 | TGTGCCAGCAGTACGGGGCCAGGCGACGAGCAGTACTTC | CASSTGPGDEQYF
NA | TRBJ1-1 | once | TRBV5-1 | TGCGCCAGCAGCTTGGGACCGGGGAACACTGAAGCTTTCTTT | CASSLGPGNTEAFF
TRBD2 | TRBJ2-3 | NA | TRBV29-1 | TGCAGCGTCGTCATAGCGGGAGGGGCGAATACGCAGTATTTT | CSVVIAGGANTQYF
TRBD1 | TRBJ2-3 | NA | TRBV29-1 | TGCAGCGTGGACAGGGTAGTCGGCACAGATACGCAGTATTTT | CSVDRVVGTDTQYF
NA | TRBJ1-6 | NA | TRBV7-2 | TGTGCCAGCAGCTCTAACCGGGGTTTAGGGTCACCCCTCCACTTT | CASSSNRGLGSPLHF
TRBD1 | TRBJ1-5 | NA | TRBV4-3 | TGCGCCAGCAGCCAAGTCCAGGGGGTTCATCAGCCCCAGCATTTT | CASSQVQGVHQPQHF
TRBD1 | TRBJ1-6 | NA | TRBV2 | TGTGCCAGCAGTGAAAGACAGGGGGCTTCGTCACCCCTCCACTTT | CASSERQGASSPLHF
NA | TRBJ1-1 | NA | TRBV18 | TGTGCCAGCTCACCACAGGGGAACACTGAAGCTTTCTTT | CASSPQGNTEAFF
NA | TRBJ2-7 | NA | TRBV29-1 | TGCAGCGCTACAGGACCATCCTCCTACGAGCAGTACTTC | CSATGPSSYEQYF
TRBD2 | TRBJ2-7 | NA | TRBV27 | TGTGCCAGCAGGGAGCGACTAGCGGGAGTGGGGGAGCAGTACTTC | CASRERLAGVGEQYF
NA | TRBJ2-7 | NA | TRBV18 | TGTGCCAGCTCACCGACTAGAGCAGCCTACGAGCAGTACTTC | CASSPTRAAYEQYF
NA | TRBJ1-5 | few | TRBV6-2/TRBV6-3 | TGTGCCAGCAGTTTTCGGGGTTACAATCAGCCCCAGCATTTT | CASSFRGYNQPQHF
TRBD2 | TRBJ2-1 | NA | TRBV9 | TGTGCCAGCGGTCGACTAGCGGGCGCCTACAATGAGCAGTTCTTC | CASGRLAGAYNEQFF
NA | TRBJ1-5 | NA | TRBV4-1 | TGCGCCAGCAGCCAAGAATTTTGGGACAACGGGCAGCCCCAGCATTTT | CASSQEFWDNGQPQHF
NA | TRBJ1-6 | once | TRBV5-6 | TGTGCCAGCAGCTGGGGCCAGGGGATTAATTCACCCCTCCACTTT | CASSWGQGINSPLHF
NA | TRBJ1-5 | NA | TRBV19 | TGTGCCTCCGCGGGTAGCAATCAGCCCCAGCATTTT | CASAGSNQPQHF
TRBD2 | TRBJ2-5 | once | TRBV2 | TGTGCCAGCAGTGAAAGGGGTCTAGCGGGCTTCCAAGAGACCCAGTACTTC | CASSERGLAGFQETQYF
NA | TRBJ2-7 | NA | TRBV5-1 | TGCGCCAGCAGCTTGGGTACAGGATTTTACTACGAGCAGTACTTC | CASSLGTGFYYEQYF
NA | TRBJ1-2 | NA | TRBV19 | TGTGCCAGTACCAACGAGCAGGGGAGCAACTATGGCTACACCTTC | CASTNEQGSNYGYTF
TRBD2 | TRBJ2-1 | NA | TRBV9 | TGTGCCAGCAGCACCAGACTAGCGGAGGGAACCTACAATGAGCAGTTCTTC | CASSTRLAEGTYNEQFF
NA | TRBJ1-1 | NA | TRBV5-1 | TGCGCCAGCAGCTACCGGGGAGAGAACACTGAAGCTTTCTTT | CASSYRGENTEAFF